This T cell receptor beta chain was observed in a study of OX40 agonist ivuxolimab in advanced cancers. Background on the study: A mean age of 60 years, range roughly 20 to 85, was recorded, and over 65% were male. Study-wide results and caveats: Both blood CD4+ and CD8+ T cells showed clonal growth by week 6 at 0.1 to 3.0 mg/kg.

About this clone: Its specificity is unknown.

Prior autoimmune disease or systemic immunosuppression barred patients. Clones were read by immunoSEQ multiplex PCR, and TCRdb kept only the in-frame ones, dropping some. The data hold roughly 75,000 clones, with around 90% observed a single time. Trimming cost V 6 bases and J 0 bases, with 6 bases left between them. Germline V gene data show CDR1 as MNHEY and CDR2 as SMNVEV (reference sequence). CDR3 size: 12 residues. Sample: CD4+ or CD8+ T cells sorted from blood, taken in a trial of the OX40 agonist ivuxolimab. The chain uses TRBV27 and TRBJ2-7; weak D call: TRBD1 (5 bases). The source is an adult with an advanced solid tumor such as melanoma, head and neck, liver or kidney cancer. The chain's CDR3 is CASRGVSYEQYF. The CDR3 DNA reads as TGTGCCAGCAGAGGGGTCTCCTACGAGCAGTACTTC.